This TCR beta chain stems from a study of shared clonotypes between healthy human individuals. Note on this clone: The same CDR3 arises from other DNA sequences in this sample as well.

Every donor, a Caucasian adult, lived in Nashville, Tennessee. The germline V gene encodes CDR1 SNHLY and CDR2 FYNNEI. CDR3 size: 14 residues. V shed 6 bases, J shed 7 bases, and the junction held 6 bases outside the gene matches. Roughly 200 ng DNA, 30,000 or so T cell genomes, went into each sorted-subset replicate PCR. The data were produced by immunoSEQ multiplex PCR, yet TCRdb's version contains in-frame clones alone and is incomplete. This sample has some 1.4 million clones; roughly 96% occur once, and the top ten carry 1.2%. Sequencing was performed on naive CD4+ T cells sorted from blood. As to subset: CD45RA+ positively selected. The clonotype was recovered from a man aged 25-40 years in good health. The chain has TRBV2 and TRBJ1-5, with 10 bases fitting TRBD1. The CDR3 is CASSPDRGRQPQHF. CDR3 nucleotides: TGTGCCAGCAGCCCTGACAGGGGGCGACAGCCCCAGCATTTT.